The clone carrying this TCR beta chain was observed many times. What it recognizes is unknown. Breast cancer patients provided tissue from their axillary draining lymph nodes. The entry originates in a study of breast tumors, draining lymph nodes, adjacent tissues. Findings and caveats of the study: Tumors had less TCR diversity than lymph nodes, more than nontumor tissue.

TCRdb itself ran the multiplex PCR reads through MiXCR, one entry per CDR3 protein. The sample includes about 130,000 distinct CDR3 sequences, 20% of them seen just once. The V and J ends lost 2 bases and 6 bases, in that order; junction bases with no gene match: 6. Germline assignment: CDR1 SGHDN and CDR2 FVKESK. The CDR3 has 15 amino acids. Sample: axillary lymph node tissue. This chain joins TRBV14 and TRBJ2-3; 9 bases align to TRBD1. The source of this sequence is a female donor with breast cancer. Some clones in this sample may be carry-over from other donors' samples. CDR3 sequence (DNA): TGTGCCAGCAGCCAAAGACAGGGGGTCAGGGATACGCAGTATTTT. Its translation: CASSQRQGVRDTQYF.